This T cell receptor beta chain was retrieved from a study of human T cells and chemical hapten exposure. For the study at large: Patch tests applied 0.01% DPC to the upper back, read at 6 days. Study-level results: Versus controls, significantly more large CDR3 similarity clusters arose from expanded TCRs. No change in TCRs above 1 in 1000 frequency was produced by DPC sensitization.

In the case of this clonotype: Antigen: not known.

Described time point: pre-sensitization, week 0. Noted treatment: therapeutic diphenylcyclopropenone sensitization with weekly scalp DPC. Individual cDNA molecules each carried unique molecular identifiers attached by the library. MiXCR was run by TCRdb on the RACE reads, yielding one entry per CDR3 protein. The table includes about 180,000 distinct CDR3 sequences, more than 25% detected once. This CDR3 is 13 amino acids long. Germline values: CDR1 SQVTM, CDR2 ANQGSEA. V lost 5 bases, J lost 1 base, and 4 bases stayed unmatched. The sample here was whole blood, taken in connection with sensitization to the hapten diphenylcyclopropenone (DPC). This clonotype was obtained from a woman aged 30 to 39 with alopecia areata. Some clones in this sample may be carry-over from other donors' samples. The chain has TRBV29-1 and TRBJ1-1; 7 bases fit TRBD1. DNA for the CDR3: TGCAGCGTTAGGACAGGCCCGAACACTGAAGCTTTCTTT. It codes for CSVRTGPNTEAFF.